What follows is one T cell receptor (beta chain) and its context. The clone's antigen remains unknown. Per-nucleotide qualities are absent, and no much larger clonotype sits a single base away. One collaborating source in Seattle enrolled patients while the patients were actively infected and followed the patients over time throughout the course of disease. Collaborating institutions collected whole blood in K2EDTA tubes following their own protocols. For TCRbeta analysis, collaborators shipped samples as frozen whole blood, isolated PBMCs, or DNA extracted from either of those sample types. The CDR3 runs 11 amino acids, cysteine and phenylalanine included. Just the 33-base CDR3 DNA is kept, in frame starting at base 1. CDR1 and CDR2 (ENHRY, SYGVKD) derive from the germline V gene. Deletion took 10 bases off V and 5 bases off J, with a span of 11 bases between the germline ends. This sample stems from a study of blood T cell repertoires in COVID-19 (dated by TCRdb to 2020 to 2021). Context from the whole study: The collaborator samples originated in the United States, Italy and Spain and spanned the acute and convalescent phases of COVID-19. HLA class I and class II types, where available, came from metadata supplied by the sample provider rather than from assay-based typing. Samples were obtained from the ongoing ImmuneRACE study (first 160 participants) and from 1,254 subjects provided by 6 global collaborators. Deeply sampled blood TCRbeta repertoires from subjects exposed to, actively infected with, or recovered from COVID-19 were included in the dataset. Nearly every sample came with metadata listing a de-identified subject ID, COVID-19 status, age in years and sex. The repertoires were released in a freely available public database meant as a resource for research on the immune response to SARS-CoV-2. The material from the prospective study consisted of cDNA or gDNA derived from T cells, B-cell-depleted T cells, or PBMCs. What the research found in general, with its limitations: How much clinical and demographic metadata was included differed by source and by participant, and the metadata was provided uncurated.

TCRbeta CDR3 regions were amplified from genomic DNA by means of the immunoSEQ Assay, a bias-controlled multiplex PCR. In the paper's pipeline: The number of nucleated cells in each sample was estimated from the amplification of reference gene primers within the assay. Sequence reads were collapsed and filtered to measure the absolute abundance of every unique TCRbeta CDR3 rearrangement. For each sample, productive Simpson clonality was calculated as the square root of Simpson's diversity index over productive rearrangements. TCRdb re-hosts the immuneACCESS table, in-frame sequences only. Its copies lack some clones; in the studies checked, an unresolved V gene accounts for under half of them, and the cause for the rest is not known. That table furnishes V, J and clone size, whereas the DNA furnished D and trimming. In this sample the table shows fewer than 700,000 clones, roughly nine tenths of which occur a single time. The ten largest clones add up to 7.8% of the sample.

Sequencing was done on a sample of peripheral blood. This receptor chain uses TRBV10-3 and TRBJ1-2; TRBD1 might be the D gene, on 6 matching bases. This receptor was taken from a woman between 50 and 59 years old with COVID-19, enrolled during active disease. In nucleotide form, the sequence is TGTGCCACCGGACAGAATTATGGCTACACCTTC. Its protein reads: CATGQNYGYTF.